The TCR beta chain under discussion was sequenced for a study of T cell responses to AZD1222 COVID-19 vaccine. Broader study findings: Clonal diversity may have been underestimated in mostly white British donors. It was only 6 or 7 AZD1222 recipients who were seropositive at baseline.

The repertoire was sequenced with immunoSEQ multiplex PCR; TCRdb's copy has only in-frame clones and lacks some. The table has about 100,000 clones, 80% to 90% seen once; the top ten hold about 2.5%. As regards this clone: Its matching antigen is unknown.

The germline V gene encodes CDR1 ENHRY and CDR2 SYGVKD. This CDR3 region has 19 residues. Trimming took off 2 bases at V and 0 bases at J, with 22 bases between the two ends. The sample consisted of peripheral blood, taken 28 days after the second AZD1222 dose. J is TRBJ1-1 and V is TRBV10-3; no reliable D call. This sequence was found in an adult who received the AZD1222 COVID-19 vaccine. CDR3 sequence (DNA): TGTGCCATCAGTGAGGGGGAGGGCAGAGAGCCCATCATGAACACTGAAGCTTTCTTT. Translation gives CAISEGEGREPIMNTEAFF.